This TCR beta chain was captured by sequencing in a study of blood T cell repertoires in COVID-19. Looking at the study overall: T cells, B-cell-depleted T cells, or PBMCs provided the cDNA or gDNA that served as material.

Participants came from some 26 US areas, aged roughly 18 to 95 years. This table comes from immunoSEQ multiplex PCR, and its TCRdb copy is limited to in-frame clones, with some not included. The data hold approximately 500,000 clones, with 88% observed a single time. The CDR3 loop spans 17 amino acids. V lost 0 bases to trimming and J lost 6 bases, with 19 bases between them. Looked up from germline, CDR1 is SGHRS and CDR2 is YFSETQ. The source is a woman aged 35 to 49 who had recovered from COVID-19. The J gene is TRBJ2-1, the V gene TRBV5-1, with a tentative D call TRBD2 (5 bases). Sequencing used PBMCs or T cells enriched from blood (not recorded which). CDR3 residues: CASSLGGLTLRGNEQFF. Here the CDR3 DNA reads TGCGCCAGCAGCTTGGGAGGGTTGACACTACGGGGCAATGAGCAGTTCTTC. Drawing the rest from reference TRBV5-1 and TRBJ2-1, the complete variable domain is KAGVTQTPRYLIKTRGQQVTLSCSPISGHRSVSWYQQTPGQGLQFLFEYFSETQRNKGNFPGRFSGRQFSNSRSEMNVSTLELGDSALYLCASSLGGLTLRGNEQFFGPGTRLTVL.